This TCR beta chain appears in the sequencing data of a study of blood T cells in healthy people across ages. The CDR3 has 17 residues. Through a sample-barcoded 5' primer and a J-beta primer mix, a second PCR was run for roughly 7 to 12 cycles. Each cDNA was tagged by a template-switch adaptor containing 12 random nucleotides. Every sample produced at least 2.5 million CDR3-containing paired-end reads. TCRdb processed the 5' RACE reads anew with MiXCR; each CDR3 protein has one entry. The sample carries about 780,000 distinct CDR3 sequences, around 50% recorded once. The chain has TRBV12-3 or TRBV12-4 and TRBJ2-1; the match to TRBD2 covers 10 bases. The last part of the DNA fits TRBJ2-7 better; the J call may be wrong. The clonotype was recovered from a man older than 75 in good health. Sequencing used blood. This chain's CDR3 is CASSLAFGLAENNEQYF. CDR3 nucleotide sequence: TGTGCCAGCAGTTTAGCCTTCGGACTAGCGGAGAACAATGAGCAGTACTTC.